The clone carrying this TCR beta chain was detected only once. Germline V gene lookup returns CDR1 KGHSH and CDR2 LQKENI. V gave up 2 bases and J gave up 5 bases, with 7 bases separating them. CDR3 size: 13 residues. This specimen comes from a study of control samples from healthy donors and cancer patients. Sequencing used immunoSEQ multiplex PCR; TCRdb keeps in-frame clones, though not all of them. Here the sample spans around 150,000 clones, around nine tenths being singletons. The sample was blood. The sequence derives from a man aged 30 to 45 in good health. The V and J genes are TRBV18 and TRBJ2-1, with D possibly being TRBD2 (5 bases). The CDR3 here is CASSPGLNNEQFF. The CDR3 DNA reads TGTGCCAGCTCACCAGGACTGAACAATGAGCAGTTCTTC. The whole variable domain, filled in from reference TRBV18 and TRBJ2-1, reads NAGVMQNPRHLVRRRGQEARLRCSPMKGHSHVYWYRQLPEEGLKFMVYLQKENIIDESGMPKERFSAEFPKEGPSILRIQQVVRGDSAAYFCASSPGLNNEQFFGPGTRLTVL.